The next 15 T cell receptor beta chains were all read from a single sample in a study of identical twins. TCRdb itself ran the 5' RACE reads through MiXCR, one entry per CDR3 protein. This table holds around 300,000 distinct CDR3 sequences, roughly 8.6% found once. This same sample was also taken into another study, of yellow fever vaccine responses in identical twins.

Material: memory (CD45RO+) T cells sorted from blood. The receptors come from a woman aged 18-29 years in good health.

This clonotype came up a few times. This chain links TRBV2 with TRBJ1-5; 9 nucleotides align to TRBD1. The CDR3 runs 14 residues. The junction had 5 bases not matched to a gene; V was cut back by 4 bases and J by 7 bases. CDR1 SNHLY and CDR2 FYNNEI come from the germline V gene. The CDR3 loop is CASSVGQGWQPQHF. The CDR3 region has the DNA TGTGCCAGCAGTGTGGGACAGGGATGGCAGCCCCAGCATTTT.

This clonotype has a count of ten or more. The V gene is TRBV24-1, the J gene TRBJ2-1; D is unresolved. CDR3 size: 12 residues. The V gene lost 1 base and the J gene lost 9 bases, with 6 bases spanning the gap. The germline V gene has CDR1 KGHDR and CDR2 SFDVKD. CDR3 in DNA: TGTGCCACCAGTGATTTTAGTGGTGAGCAGTTCTTC. Translation gives CATSDFSGEQFF.

This clonotype was seen only a few times. The V and J genes are TRBV27 and TRBJ2-4, with TRBD1 identical over 7 bases. The CDR3 is made up of 14 amino acids. Germline V gene sequence: CDR1 MNHEY, CDR2 SMNVEV (reference sequence). J lost 6 bases, V lost 7 bases, and 9 bases had no gene match. CDR3 in DNA: TGTGCCAGCACTCCCAGGGGGAGACCAAACATTCAGTACTTC. It is translated as CASTPRGRPNIQYF.

V gene TRBV27 combines with J gene TRBJ2-6, with 10 bases aligning to TRBD2. Germline V CDR1 and CDR2: MNHEY, SMNVEV (reference sequence). This CDR3 is 19 amino acids long. J gave up 2 bases and V 5 bases, and 12 bases lay outside the gene matches. The CDR3 nucleotides read TGTGCCAGCAGTACCCTAATTAGCGGGAGGAATCCTGGGGCCAACGTCCTGACTTTC. It specifies CASSTLISGRNPGANVLTF.

The V gene is TRBV20-1, the J gene TRBJ1-1, with D tentatively TRBD1 (5 bases). The germline V gene encodes CDR1 DFQATT and CDR2 SNEGSKA (reference sequence). The CDR3 length is 13 residues. Trimming took off 6 bases at V and 1 base at J, with 12 bases between the two ends. This chain's CDR3 is CSALGPRNTEAFF. The CDR3, as DNA: TGCAGTGCCCTGGGACCGAGGAACACTGAAGCTTTCTTT.

The rearrangement uses TRBV2 and TRBJ2-1; the match to TRBD2 covers 12 bases. From germline, CDR1 is SNHLY and CDR2 FYNNEI. Trimming cost V 11 bases and J 7 bases; bases outside gene matches: 21. CDR3 length: 18 amino acids. The DNA of the CDR3 is TGTGCCTTCAGTTTATTCCCTCAGACTAGCGGGAGACCGAATGAGCAGTTCTTC. Translated, it gives CAFSLFPQTSGRPNEQFF.

This clonotype has ten or more counts. The CDR3 nucleotides read TGCGCCAGCAGCGGGACCCTAAGAGCCTACGAGCAGTACTTC. Translated, it gives CASSGTLRAYEQYF. This chain connects TRBV5-1 to TRBJ2-7; D assignment may be TRBD1 or TRBD2 (5 bases each). V lost 4 bases and J lost 2, with 13 bases in between. CDR3 length: 14 amino acids. CDR1 and CDR2 from the germline V gene are SGHRS and YFSETQ.

This clonotype was detected ten times or more. This chain links TRBV12-3 or TRBV12-4 with TRBJ2-2; 10 bases are a match to TRBD1. V shed 0 bases, J shed 6 bases, and the junction held 4 bases outside the gene matches. The CDR3 is made up of 16 amino acids. The DNA of the CDR3 is TGTGCCAGCAGTTTAGCTACGACAGGGGGCTCCGGGGAGCTGTTTTTT. It translates to CASSLATTGGSGELFF.

This sequence joins TRBV19 and TRBJ2-1, with 7 bases identical to TRBD2. The CDR3 is made up of 13 amino acids. The V gene end was trimmed by 7 bases and the J gene end by 7 bases; junction bases not matched to a gene: 7. In germline, CDR1 is LNHDA, CDR2 SQIVND (reference sequence). In DNA, the CDR3 is TGTGCCAGTATGCCTCCCGGGGGGAATGAGCAGTTCTTC. It encodes CASMPPGGNEQFF.

Only a few counts were recorded for this clonotype. The rearrangement joins TRBV27 to TRBJ2-1, with 7 bases aligning to TRBD2. The CDR3 has 16 amino acids. V trimming: 5 bases; J trimming: 1 base; junction bases outside the gene matches: 8. CDR1 MNHEY and CDR2 SMNVEV come from the germline V gene (reference sequence). The CDR3 protein is CASSSLGGKSYNEQFF. The CDR3 coding sequence is TGTGCCAGCAGTAGTCTGGGGGGGAAGTCCTACAATGAGCAGTTCTTC.

This clonotype was recorded many times. The rearrangement joins TRBV29-1 to TRBJ2-5; possible D gene TRBD1, 5 bases. The CDR3 covers 14 residues. V lost 5 bases and J lost 5, with 18 bases in between. Looked up from germline, CDR1 is SQVTM and CDR2 is ANQGSEA. The CDR3 region has the DNA TGCAGCGTTCAGGGAATTGCAGGGCCTGAGACCCAGTACTTC. Translated, it gives CSVQGIAGPETQYF.

This clonotype appeared a few times. The rearrangement uses TRBV7-3 and TRBJ2-2, with D possibly TRBD1 on 6 matching bases. Germline V gene sequence: CDR1 SGHTA, CDR2 FQGTGA. The CDR3 covers 15 residues. The ends were cut back, 6 bases at V and 2 bases at J, with 13 bases in the middle. The CDR3 is CASRPTGLNTGELFF. The CDR3, as DNA: TGTGCCAGCAGACCAACAGGGCTAAACACCGGGGAGCTGTTTTTT. The variable domain in full, completed from reference TRBV7-3 and TRBJ2-2, reads GAGVSQTPSNKVTEKGKYVELRCDPISGHTALYWYRQSLGQGPEFLIYFQGTGAADDSGLPNDRFFAVRPEGSVSTLKIQRTERGDSAVYLCASRPTGLNTGELFFGEGSRLTVL.

The chain joins TRBV6-1 to TRBJ2-1, with D maybe TRBD1 (7 bases). Trimming removed 10 bases from V and 3 bases from J, with 13 bases in between. The CDR3 sequence is 13 residues long. From germline, CDR1 is MNHNS and CDR2 SASEGT. The CDR3 here is CATLQGGYNEQFF. The CDR3 region has the DNA TGTGCCACTCTTCAGGGGGGCTACAATGAGCAGTTCTTC.

This clonotype appeared many times. The chain combines TRBV29-1 with TRBJ2-7; TRBD2 aligns across 7 bases. From germline, CDR1 is SQVTM and CDR2 ANQGSEA. The CDR3 covers 13 residues. Unmatched junction bases numbered 10, after V lost 4 bases and J lost 7 bases. The CDR3 loop is CSVVAGNLLEQYF. CDR3 coding DNA: TGCAGCGTTGTAGCGGGCAACCTTTTAGAGCAGTACTTC.

This clonotype was picked up many times. V usage is TRBV12-3 or TRBV12-4 and J usage is TRBJ1-3, with D possibly TRBD1 on 6 matching bases. The germline V and J ends were trimmed by 3 bases and 0 bases, with 9 bases remaining between them. The CDR3 extends over 15 amino acids. The CDR3 here is CASSFGGLSGNTIYF. The CDR3 DNA reads as TGTGCCAGCAGTTTTGGGGGGCTCTCTGGAAACACCATATATTTT.